This T cell receptor (beta chain) was sequenced during a study of CD8+ T cells in alopecia areata. Study at large: It was oral tofacitinib, at 5 to 10 mg twice daily, that treated patients received.

The CDR3 is 14 amino acids. Germline V lookup: CDR1 GTSNPN, CDR2 SVGIG (reference sequence). V was clipped by 2 bases and J by 6 bases; unmatched bases: 7. Notes on the study in general: Patients showed less clear TCR sequence sharing than mice, possibly partly because of HLA diversity. Normal scalp had lower clonality than lesional scalp, with alopecia totalis/universalis lesions showing this most strongly.

Extracted from the samples, RNA was reverse transcribed into cDNA to serve as the sequencing template. The repertoire was sequenced with immunoSEQ multiplex PCR; TCRdb's copy has only in-frame clones and lacks some. This sample carries about 200,000 clones, 57% of them seen once, and the ten largest clones take approximately 0.45%. Collected material from alopecia areata patients comprised lesional scalp punch biopsies and peripheral blood. Regarding this clone: Its antigen is unidentified.

The J gene is TRBJ1-5, the V gene TRBV30, with 7 bases lining up with TRBD1. This TCR was recovered from a human donor with alopecia areata. The sample here was CD4+ T cells sorted from blood, taken at week 0. CDR3 DNA: TGTGCCTGGAGTTCGACAGGGAAGAGTCAGCCCCAGCATTTT. Protein: CAWSSTGKSQPQHF.